This entry lists 11 T cell receptor beta chains sequenced from one sample in a study of shared clonotypes between healthy human individuals (dated by TCRdb to the early 2020s). Receptors were amplified or captured by the immunoSEQ multiplex PCR assay. TCRdb mirrors the immuneACCESS table, restricted to in-frame sequences. Some clones are absent from its copies; in checked studies, under half trace to an unresolved V gene, and the reason for the others is unknown. The table for this sample lists 2 million to 2.5 million clones; 95% of them were counted only once. The ten largest clones capture 0.13% of the sample. The sequencing input was naive CD4+ T cells sorted from blood. Per the publication, the cell subset or site label means: CD45RA+ positively selected. Source of these receptors: a man younger than 35 in good health.

The chain links TRBV30 to TRBJ1-1, with D perhaps TRBD1 (5 bases). The CDR3 has 13 residues. V was shortened by 0 bases and J by 6 bases, with 11 bases between the two germline ends. The germline V gene encodes CDR1 GTSNPN and CDR2 SVGIG (reference sequence). The CDR3: CAWSVGTFAEAFF. The CDR3 nucleotides are TGTGCCTGGAGTGTTGGGACTTTCGCTGAAGCTTTCTTT.

The chain combines TRBV7-8 with TRBJ2-3; D is perhaps TRBD2 (5 bases). Germline V gene data show CDR1 as SGHVS and CDR2 as FQNEAQ. Trimming cost V 6 bases and J 5 bases, with 9 bases left between them. CDR3 size: 12 residues. CDR3 coding DNA: TGTGCCAGCAGGGGAGACATAGATACGCAGTATTTT. Residues: CASRGDIDTQYF.

The chain is built from TRBV7-2 and TRBJ2-7, with a tentative D call TRBD2 (6 bases). CDR3 length: 13 residues. Germline-derived CDR1 and CDR2 are SGHTA and FQGNSA. Trimming shortened V by 5 bases and J by 0 bases, and 8 bases separated the two germline ends. The DNA for the CDR3 is TGTGCCAGCAGCACGACTAGCTCCTACGAGCAGTACTTC. Encoded protein: CASSTTSSYEQYF.

A note on this clone: The junction differs from germline at one of its ends, possibly a read error. The genes are TRBV7-7 and TRBJ2-7; D is perhaps TRBD1 or TRBD2 (5 bases each). This CDR3 spans 14 amino acids. Germline CDR1 reads SSHAT; CDR2 reads FNYEAQ (reference sequence). For the CDR3, the DNA is TGTGCTAGCAGTTGGGAGAGGGGTCGCTACGAGCAGTACTTC. It encodes CASSWERGRYEQYF. The complete variable domain, with remaining parts taken from reference TRBV7-7 and TRBJ2-7, reads GAGVSQSPRYKVTKRGQDVTLRCDPISSHATLYWYQQALGQGPEFLTYFNYEAQPDKSGLPSDRFSAERPEGSISTLTIQRTEQRDSAMYRCASSWERGRYEQYFGPGTRLTVT.

The CDR3 loop is CASSRIGTDTQYF. Here the CDR3 DNA reads TGCGCCAGCAGCCGAATCGGGACAGATACGCAGTATTTT. The chain combines TRBV5-1 with TRBJ2-3; D uncertain. This CDR3 comprises 13 residues. The germline V and J ends were trimmed by 4 bases and 3 bases, with 9 bases remaining between them. Germline loops: CDR1 SGHRS, CDR2 YFSETQ. Full variable domain (remainder filled in from reference TRBV5-1 and TRBJ2-3): KAGVTQTPRYLIKTRGQQVTLSCSPISGHRSVSWYQQTPGQGLQFLFEYFSETQRNKGNFPGRFSGRQFSNSRSEMNVSTLELGDSALYLCASSRIGTDTQYFGPGTRLTVL.

J is TRBJ2-1 and V is TRBV2, with TRBD1 as a possible D gene (5 bases). CDR3 length: 15 residues. Trimming stripped 3 bases from V and 2 bases from J, with 11 bases between. Germline loops: CDR1 SNHLY, CDR2 FYNNEI. CDR3 coding DNA: TGTGCCAGCAGTGAGTCTGGGGCGCCCTACAATGAGCAGTTCTTC. Its protein product is CASSESGAPYNEQFF.

V usage is TRBV18 and J usage is TRBJ1-6; D not resolved. The CDR3 extends over 13 amino acids. Trimming pared 3 bases from V and 5 bases from J, leaving 5 bases between. The germline V gene encodes CDR1 KGHSH and CDR2 LQKENI. Here the CDR3 DNA reads TGTGCCAGCTCACCGGAGCATAATTCACCCCTCCACTTT. As protein: CASSPEHNSPLHF.

The chain recombines TRBV19 with TRBJ2-7; the match to TRBD2 covers 8 bases. This CDR3 is 16 amino acids long. Trimming at V came to 5 bases and at J to 2 bases, leaving 11 bases not matched to a gene. Germline CDR1 LNHDA, CDR2 SQIVND (reference sequence). The CDR3 bases are TGTGCCAGTAGTCGGCTAGCGGGTGGATCAGCCTACGAGCAGTACTTC. This translates into CASSRLAGGSAYEQYF.

This sequence joins TRBV7-8 and TRBJ1-4, with TRBD1 matching 9 bases. CDR3 length: 15 amino acids. Germline CDR1 and CDR2: SGHVS and FQNEAQ. V was clipped by 1 base and J by 8 bases; unmatched bases: 5. DNA for the CDR3: TGTGCCAGCAGCTTAGTCCGGGACAGGGCCGAAAAACTGTTTTTT. This sequence encodes CASSLVRDRAEKLFF.

The gene calls are TRBV27 and TRBJ1-4; D is uncertain. Trimming cost V 4 bases and J 5 bases, with 11 bases left between them. Germline V gene sequence: CDR1 MNHEY, CDR2 SMNVEV (reference sequence). The CDR3 is made up of 14 amino acids. CDR3 sequence reads: CASSWAATNEKLFF. The CDR3, as DNA: TGTGCCAGCAGTTGGGCAGCGACGAATGAAAAACTGTTTTTT.

The genes are TRBV25-1 and TRBJ2-5; D assignment may be TRBD1 or TRBD2 (7 bases each). The CDR3 spans 14 residues. Trimming cost V 10 bases and J 1 base, with 16 bases left between them. Germline-derived CDR1 and CDR2 are MGHDK and SYGVNS. As DNA, the CDR3 is TGTGCCACCAGGGGGGGCGGGACCCAAGAGACCCAGTACTTC. It is translated as CATRGGGTQETQYF.